These 15 T cell receptor beta chains came from one sample sequenced in a study of cytomegalovirus exposure and HLA in healthy donors. 13 Jbeta primers and 60 Vbeta primers were used for the PCR. Libraries were prepared by immunoSEQ multiplex PCR; TCRdb keeps only in-frame clonotypes and omits some of them. The table includes some 110,000 clones, over 70% detected once. The source material was PBMCs. The source is a middle-aged woman in good health and CMV-seropositive.

This clone was recorded a few times. This chain uses TRBV25-1 with TRBJ1-1; TRBD1 matches at 8 bases. V was clipped by 4 bases and J by 4 bases; unmatched bases: 11. CDR1 is MGHDK, CDR2 SYGVNS, per germline. This CDR3 has 16 amino acids. CDR3 sequence reads: CASSATPDRETTEAFF. Written as DNA, the CDR3 is TGTGCCAGCAGTGCTACCCCGGACAGGGAGACCACTGAAGCTTTCTTT.

DNA of the CDR3: TGCGCCAGCAGTGAGGAGGGGGGGGTTGGTCAGCCCCAGCATTTT. As protein: CASSEEGGVGQPQHF. The chain recombines TRBV10-2 with TRBJ1-5; possible D gene TRBD1, 6 bases. The CDR3 contains 15 residues. Between the trimmed V and J ends, which lost 2 bases and 6 bases, there was a span of 14 bases. Germline values: CDR1 WSHSY, CDR2 SAAADI.

Only a few counts were recorded for this clone. This chain connects TRBV10-3 to TRBJ1-5, with no clear D. This CDR3 region has 12 residues. Germline CDR1 and CDR2: ENHRY and SYGVKD. V was clipped by 2 bases and J by 6 bases, with 5 bases between them. The CDR3 reads CAISELGQPQHF. The CDR3, as DNA: TGTGCCATCAGTGAGCTAGGTCAGCCCCAGCATTTT.

The genes are TRBV28 and TRBJ1-1; D gene unclear. The V and J ends lost 3 bases and 2 bases respectively, with 7 bases between them. This CDR3 has 13 amino acids. Per the germline V gene, CDR1 is MDHEN and CDR2 is SYDVKM. The CDR3: CASSFEGNTEAFF. CDR3 nucleotide sequence: TGTGCCAGCAGTTTTGAGGGCAACACTGAAGCTTTCTTT.

This clone was counted between two and nine times. The chain employs TRBV15 and TRBJ2-1; 8 bases map to TRBD1. The V and J ends lost 1 base and 6 bases, in that order; junction bases with no gene match: 5. The CDR3 covers 15 residues. Germline CDR1 reads LNHNV; CDR2 reads YYDKDF (reference sequence). In DNA form, the CDR3 reads TGTGCCACCAGCAGAGGGCAGGGGGCGCTCAATGAGCAGTTCTTC. This translates into CATSRGQGALNEQFF.

The chain links TRBV7-9 to TRBJ1-1; D gene ambiguous. The CDR3 covers 13 residues. V lost 4 bases and J 7 bases, leaving 13 bases between the germline ends. Germline V CDR1 and CDR2: SEHNR, FQNEAQ (reference sequence). CDR3 in amino acids: CASSYQSAGEAFF. CDR3 DNA: TGTGCCAGCAGCTATCAATCGGCGGGTGAAGCTTTCTTT.

This clone was counted a single time. The V gene is TRBV4-1, the J gene TRBJ2-6; 13 nucleotides align to TRBD2. V was clipped by 1 base and J by 3 bases; unmatched bases: 9. This CDR3 comprises 20 residues. CDR1 and CDR2 (germline): MGHRA, YSYEKL. The CDR3 region has the DNA TGCGCCAGCAGCCAAGCCGACGGACTAGCGGGGGTTTTTGGGGCCAACGTCCTGACTTTC. Protein product: CASSQADGLAGVFGANVLTF.

The rearrangement links TRBV29-1 to TRBJ2-3, with TRBD1 matching 7 bases. Germline loops: CDR1 SQVTM, CDR2 ANQGSEA. Trimming took 0 bases from V and 1 from J; bases not matched to a gene: 4. This CDR3 is built from 15 residues. CDR3 amino acids: CSVEDPGQGTDTQYF. The CDR3 bases are TGCAGCGTTGAAGATCCCGGACAGGGCACAGATACGCAGTATTTT.

The chain uses TRBV20-1 and TRBJ1-2, with no clear D. The V end was cut by 6 bases, the J end by 5 bases, with 10 bases between. The V gene's germline CDR1 is DFQATT and CDR2 SNEGSKA (reference sequence). This CDR3 has 11 amino acids. In DNA form, the CDR3 reads TGCAGTGCAAGCTTAGCGTATGGCTACACCTTC. As protein: CSASLAYGYTF.

The rearrangement joins TRBV5-1 to TRBJ1-2; D is possibly TRBD1 (6 bases). Germline CDR1 and CDR2: SGHRS and YFSETQ. V was trimmed by 0 bases and J by 2 bases, leaving 20 bases between them. The CDR3 is 18 amino acids. Written as DNA, the CDR3 is TGCGCCAGCAGCTTGGCCTCTTTGGCAGGGGAGGGAAACTATGGCTACACCTTC. Protein: CASSLASLAGEGNYGYTF.

The chain couples TRBV9 to TRBJ1-6; TRBD1 might be the D (5 bases). The germline V gene has CDR1 SGDLS and CDR2 YYNGEE. V was pared by 0 bases and J by 7 bases, with 11 bases between. The CDR3 consists of 15 residues. The CDR3 sequence is CASSVGQGRNSPLHF. The DNA for the CDR3 is TGTGCCAGCAGCGTAGGGCAGGGTAGAAATTCACCCCTCCACTTT.

This clone was seen more than once but under ten times. The V call is TRBV7-2, the J call TRBJ1-2; TRBD1 is a possible D gene (5 bases). CDR1 and CDR2 from the germline V gene are SGHTA and FQGNSA. V lost 6 bases, J lost 6 bases, and 14 bases lay in between. CDR3 size: 13 residues. CDR3 residues: CASSARGSDGYTF. DNA of the CDR3: TGTGCCAGCAGTGCCCGGGGGTCGGATGGCTACACCTTC.

The chain links TRBV18 to TRBJ1-3; no clear D. Trimming removed 2 bases from V and 8 bases from J, with 10 bases in between. In germline, CDR1 is KGHSH, CDR2 LQKENI. CDR3 length: 13 amino acids. CDR3 bases: TGTGCCAGCTCACCAACCAGGCGGGACACCATATATTTT. Amino acids: CASSPTRRDTIYF.

A word on this clone: A junction end diverges from the germline sequence, so it may reflect a read error. Other nucleotide sequences in the sample specify the same CDR3. The chain couples TRBV7-2 to TRBJ2-7, with 9 positions matching TRBD2. This CDR3 region has 15 residues. The germline V gene has CDR1 SGHTA and CDR2 FQGNSA. This chain's CDR3 is CASSLMGLAPYEQYF. CDR3 in DNA: TGTGCCAGCAGCTTAATGGGACTAGCTCCCTACGAGCAGTATTTC.

The V gene is TRBV11-3, the J gene TRBJ2-7, with 9 bases lining up with TRBD2. The CDR3 is 15 amino acids. Per germline, CDR1 SGHNT and CDR2 YENEEA. V lost 1 base, J lost 3 bases, and 4 bases stayed unmatched. The DNA for the CDR3 is TGTGCCAGCAGCTTAGGCCTAGCGGGAAACTACGAGCAGTACTTC. The encoded protein is CASSLGLAGNYEQYF.